Below, one T cell receptor (beta chain) is given with its context. Antigen: not known. The CDR3 runs 14 residues. Germline V gene sequence: CDR1 MNHNS, CDR2 SASEGT. With 5 bases removed from V and 4 bases from J, the gap between germline ends came to 14 bases. This specimen comes from a study of T cell repertoires in cytomegalovirus infection. The study's findings and limits: Cumulative public TCR beta family frequency identified CMV carriers with the relevant HLA.

TCRdb re-called the reads with MiXCR, one entry per CDR3 protein. The table lists about 830,000 distinct CDR3 sequences, 32% of them singletons. The receptor comes from a human donor in good health (CMV status not recorded). Some clones in this sample may be carry-over from other donors' samples. The starting material was cultured CD8+ T cells from PBMCs, obtained from culture after CMV antigen stimulation. V is TRBV6-1 and J is TRBJ1-1; D possibly corresponds to TRBD1 (5 bases). The CDR3 bases are TGTGCCAGCAGTCACGGCTGGGGGATCACTGAAGCTTTCTTT. It codes for CASSHGWGITEAFF.